The next 28 T cell receptor beta chains were all read from a single sample in a study of identifying expanded T cells in peripheral blood. Assay: immunoSEQ multiplex PCR; the TCRdb copy retains only in-frame clones and omits some. The table has over 100,000 clones, around 90% seen once; the top ten hold about 8.6%. Specimen: blood. These receptors were taken from a person aged 18-70 years in good health.

J is TRBJ2-2 and V is TRBV11-2; TRBD2 matches at 12 bases. The CDR3 is made up of 18 amino acids. V dropped 5 bases and J dropped 5; count of bases not matched to a gene: 12. The V gene's germline CDR1 is SGHAT and CDR2 FQNNGV. CDR3 amino acids: CASSQLLGTSGFTGELFF. The CDR3 DNA reads as TGTGCCAGCAGCCAACTTCTGGGGACTAGCGGGTTTACCGGGGAGCTGTTTTTT.

This sequence joins TRBV6-1 and TRBJ2-7; no clear D. Germline CDR1 and CDR2: MNHNS and SASEGT. The V gene lost 10 bases and the J gene lost 5 bases, with 12 bases spanning the gap. The CDR3 spans 11 residues. The CDR3 here is CAIRSQNEQYF. For the CDR3, the DNA is TGTGCCATCAGATCCCAGAACGAGCAGTACTTC.

This rearrangement joins TRBV6-1 to TRBJ1-1; a possible D gene is TRBD1 (5 bases). The CDR3 is 14 residues long. The V end was cut by 2 bases, the J end by 2 bases, with 9 bases between. CDR1 and CDR2 (germline): MNHNS, SASEGT. CDR3 sequence reads: CASSENRPNTEAFF. The CDR3 coding sequence is TGTGCCAGCAGTGAAAACAGGCCTAACACTGAAGCTTTCTTT.

This chain links TRBV16 with TRBJ2-7; 8 positions match TRBD2. Trimming cost V 3 bases and J 6 bases; bases outside gene matches: 7. Germline lookup yields CDR1 KGHSY and CDR2 FQNENV. The CDR3 sequence is 14 residues long. The CDR3 loop reads CASSHGTSRLEQYF. The CDR3 DNA is TGTGCCAGCAGCCACGGGACTAGTCGGCTCGAGCAGTACTTC.

CDR3 in DNA: TGTGCCAGCAGCCGTGAAGGACAGGGGTTCTACGAGCAGTACTTC. Protein sequence: CASSREGQGFYEQYF. The chain has TRBV7-2 and TRBJ2-7; TRBD1 aligns across 9 bases. The length of the CDR3 is 15 residues. Trimming cost V 5 bases and J 3 bases; bases outside gene matches: 8. CDR1 and CDR2 (germline): SGHTA, FQGNSA.

This sequence joins TRBV2 and TRBJ1-4; 8 positions agree with TRBD1. This CDR3 is 14 amino acids long. The junction had 5 bases not matched to a gene; V was cut back by 5 bases and J by 6 bases. CDR1 SNHLY and CDR2 FYNNEI come from the germline V gene. CDR3 sequence (DNA): TGTGCCAGCAGTCAGGACAGGGCTGATGAAAAACTGTTTTTT. Protein: CASSQDRADEKLFF.

The rearrangement uses TRBV6-4 and TRBJ2-1; TRBD2 aligns across 14 bases. The germline gives CDR1 MRHNA, CDR2 SNTAGT. V shed 4 bases and J 9 bases; nucleotides not matched to a gene: 8. The CDR3 extends over 16 amino acids. The CDR3 is CASSALTSGGAGEQFF. CDR3 sequence (DNA): TGTGCCAGCAGTGCATTGACTAGCGGGGGGGCCGGTGAGCAGTTCTTC.

The V call is TRBV2, the J call TRBJ2-3; D is undetermined. CDR1 and CDR2 from the germline V gene are SNHLY and FYNNEI. The CDR3 loop spans 14 amino acids. The V end lost 2 bases, the J end lost 7 bases, and 13 bases lay between the germline ends. In DNA form, the CDR3 reads TGTGCCAGCAGTGAACCCAGCACGAGTAATACGCAGTATTTT. Translated, it gives CASSEPSTSNTQYF.

The J gene is TRBJ2-1, the V gene TRBV11-1, with 9 bases matching TRBD2. The germline V gene has CDR1 SGHAT and CDR2 FQDESV (reference sequence). V was clipped by 3 bases and J by 7 bases; unmatched bases: 10. This CDR3 is built from 16 residues. The DNA of the CDR3 is TGTGCCAGCAGCTTTCTTGTGGCGGGGGGGAGGAATGAGCAGTTCTTC. Its protein product is CASSFLVAGGRNEQFF.

The DNA of the CDR3 is TGTGCCAGCACCTCAGGGAACACTGAAGCTTTCTTT. Its protein is CASTSGNTEAFF. The genes are TRBV6-6 and TRBJ1-1; D is uncertain. The V end lost 7 bases, the J end lost 1 base, and 7 bases lay between the germline ends. This CDR3 spans 12 amino acids. In germline, CDR1 is MNHNY, CDR2 SVGAGI (reference sequence).

The rearrangement joins TRBV5-4 to TRBJ2-7; D not certain. This CDR3 has 16 amino acids. Germline loops: CDR1 SGHNT, CDR2 YYREEE (reference sequence). V shed 0 bases and J shed 3 bases, with 16 bases lying between them. The CDR3 sequence: CASSLGTRVRDYEQYF. The CDR3 DNA follows: TGTGCCAGCAGCTTGGGGACCAGAGTAAGGGACTACGAGCAGTACTTC.

This clone was seen a few times. The chain recombines TRBV30 with TRBJ1-2; D gene ambiguous. The CDR3 is made up of 14 amino acids. Trimming took off 2 bases at V and 8 bases at J, with 18 bases between the two ends. The germline V gene has CDR1 GTSNPN and CDR2 SVGIG (reference sequence). CDR3 in DNA: TGTGCCTGGAGTTGGCAGCCTACTTTAGACGGCTACACCTTC. This encodes CAWSWQPTLDGYTF.

This clone was observed once. The V gene is TRBV5-4, the J gene TRBJ1-4; possibly TRBD1 for D (5 bases). V dropped 4 bases and J dropped 8 bases, with 12 bases sitting between them. The germline gives CDR1 SGHNT, CDR2 YYREEE (reference sequence). The CDR3 runs to 13 residues. The CDR3 sequence: CASSLGTEEKLFF. The CDR3 DNA sequence: TGTGCCAGCAGCCTAGGGACCGAAGAAAAACTGTTTTTT.

This clone was observed once. The CDR3 DNA follows: TGTGCCAGCAAGGAATCCGGGGGGCGTACGCCCTACGAGCAGTACTTC. It yields the protein CASKESGGRTPYEQYF. The chain recombines TRBV7-2 with TRBJ2-7; weak D call: TRBD2 (7 bases). Germline lookup yields CDR1 SGHTA and CDR2 FQGNSA. The CDR3 spans 16 residues. V lost 7 bases and J lost 2, with 21 bases in between.

The V gene is TRBV5-4, the J gene TRBJ1-2, with 9 bases aligning to TRBD1. The CDR3 totals 16 residues. V was clipped by 3 bases and J by 2 bases; unmatched bases: 8. Germline loops: CDR1 SGHNT, CDR2 YYREEE (reference sequence). Written as DNA, the CDR3 is TGTGCCAGCAGCTCCGAGGAGACAGGGGGGAACTATGGCTACACCTTC. Translating it yields CASSSEETGGNYGYTF.

The chain's CDR3 is CASPQGQGDEQYF. Here the CDR3 DNA reads TGTGCCAGCCCACAGGGACAGGGGGACGAGCAGTACTTC. The rearrangement joins TRBV18 to TRBJ2-7, with 11 bases that match TRBD1. V lost 8 bases, J lost 5 bases, and 5 bases stayed unmatched. This CDR3 has 13 amino acids. CDR1 and CDR2 from the germline V gene are KGHSH and LQKENI.

The chain carries TRBV28 and TRBJ1-3; 7 nucleotides match TRBD1. Trimming removed 6 bases from V and 0 bases from J; junction bases left unmatched: 11. This CDR3 contains 17 residues. The germline V gene has CDR1 MDHEN and CDR2 SYDVKM. This CDR3 is CASSQPRDRHSGNTIYF. The CDR3 DNA sequence: TGTGCCAGCAGCCAACCCCGGGACAGACACTCTGGAAACACCATATATTTT. The entire variable domain, with the rest obtained from reference TRBV28 and TRBJ1-3, is as follows: DVKVTQSSRYLVKRTGEKVFLECVQDMDHENMFWYRQDPGLGLRLIYFSYDVKMKEKGDIPEGYSVSREKKERFSLILESASTNQTSMYLCASSQPRDRHSGNTIYFGEGSWLTVV.

This rearrangement joins TRBV6-1 to TRBJ1-4, with 7 bases identical to TRBD1. V trimming: 7 bases; J trimming: 8 bases; junction bases outside the gene matches: 13. CDR3 length: 15 amino acids. From germline, CDR1 is MNHNS and CDR2 SASEGT. This chain's CDR3 is CASTGLTGPVEKLFF. The CDR3 region has the DNA TGTGCCAGCACGGGACTGACAGGGCCAGTGGAAAAACTGTTTTTT.

CDR3 sequence: CASSLGGDNYGYTF. Written as DNA, the CDR3 is TGTGCCAGCAGCTTAGGCGGGGATAACTATGGCTACACCTTC. This chain uses TRBV7-9 with TRBJ1-2; no firm D call. Germline CDR1 reads SEHNR; CDR2 reads FQNEAQ (reference sequence). The CDR3 totals 14 residues. Trimming removed 1 base from V and 1 base from J, with 7 bases in between.

This clone showed up just once. In DNA form, the CDR3 reads TGTGCCAGCAGCCGCTTCGGGCGCAGGGTGGTCAAAAACATTCAGTACTTC. As protein: CASSRFGRRVVKNIQYF. This rearrangement joins TRBV28 to TRBJ2-4, with D tentatively TRBD1 (5 bases). CDR1 is MDHEN, CDR2 SYDVKM, per germline. Trimming took 6 bases from V and 3 from J, leaving 21 bases between them. The CDR3 spans 17 residues.

This rearrangement joins TRBV27 to TRBJ1-4; no definite D call. This CDR3 region has 13 residues. Germline-derived CDR1 and CDR2 are MNHEY and SMNVEV (reference sequence). The V end was cut by 8 bases, the J end by 4 bases, with 11 bases between. The CDR3 DNA follows: TGTGCCAGCGGCGGAGCTAATAATGAAAAACTGTTTTTT. It encodes CASGGANNEKLFF.

The CDR3 DNA sequence: TGTGCCAGCAGCCCAACCTCGACAGGGTCGAGGTCACCCCTCCACTTT. Translating it yields CASSPTSTGSRSPLHF. The V and J genes are TRBV5-6 and TRBJ1-6; TRBD1 aligns across 7 bases. The CDR3 extends over 16 amino acids. The V gene end was trimmed by 4 bases and the J gene end by 10 bases; junction bases not matched to a gene: 14. Germline V lookup: CDR1 SGHDT, CDR2 YYEEEE.

This clone appeared once. This chain links TRBV7-2 with TRBJ2-3, with 9 bases aligning to TRBD2. With V trimmed by 2 bases and J by 0 bases, 12 bases remained unmatched. The germline V gene encodes CDR1 SGHTA and CDR2 FQGNSA. CDR3 length: 19 amino acids. The CDR3 region is CASSLFAGGLGTSTDTQYF. CDR3 in DNA: TGTGCCAGCAGCTTATTTGCGGGGGGGCTAGGAACTAGCACAGATACGCAGTATTTT.

J is TRBJ2-3 and V is TRBV7-9; the D is unclear. In germline, CDR1 is SEHNR, CDR2 FQNEAQ (reference sequence). The CDR3 runs 17 residues. Trimming left V 1 base short and J 0 bases short, with 14 bases between. CDR3 DNA: TGTGCCAGCAGCTTAGTGTTTACCATAACTAGCACAGATACGCAGTATTTT. Translated, it gives CASSLVFTITSTDTQYF.

The count of this clone is one. The chain carries TRBV7-9 and TRBJ2-7, with a possible D match to TRBD1 (5 bases). CDR3 length: 17 residues. Germline V lookup: CDR1 SEHNR, CDR2 FQNEAQ (reference sequence). V was clipped by 4 bases and J by 2 bases, with 21 bases between them. This CDR3 reads CASSSWQGPLPTYEQYF. The CDR3 DNA sequence: TGTGCCAGCAGCTCCTGGCAGGGCCCTCTACCTACCTACGAGCAGTACTTC. Based on the CDR3 plus reference TRBV7-9 and TRBJ2-7, the full variable domain is DTGVSQNPRHKITKRGQNVTFRCDPISEHNRLYWYRQTLGQGPEFLTYFQNEAQLEKSRLLSDRFSAERPKGSFSTLEIQRTEQGDSAMYLCASSSWQGPLPTYEQYFGPGTRLTVT.

J is TRBJ2-1 and V is TRBV19; 8 bases fit TRBD2. The J segment lost 8 bases and the V segment lost 2 bases, leaving 5 bases of the junction unmatched. The CDR3 spans 14 residues. The germline gives CDR1 LNHDA, CDR2 SQIVND (reference sequence). The CDR3 loop reads CASSISGRGYEQFF. As DNA, the CDR3 is TGTGCCAGTAGTATAAGCGGGAGAGGGTATGAGCAGTTCTTC.

This clone was seen only once. The chain carries TRBV30 and TRBJ1-3; weak D call: TRBD1 (6 bases). This CDR3 contains 15 residues. Looked up from germline, CDR1 is GTSNPN and CDR2 is SVGIG (reference sequence). The V end was cut by 5 bases, the J end by 0 bases, with 14 bases between. CDR3 sequence (DNA): TGTGCCTGGGGCCGGACAGCCAACTCTGGAAACACCATATATTTT. As protein: CAWGRTANSGNTIYF.

The count of this clone is one. The rearrangement joins TRBV6-1 to TRBJ1-1; the D is unclear. The V and J ends lost 1 base and 1 base respectively, with 7 bases between them. The CDR3 consists of 14 residues. The V gene's germline CDR1 is MNHNS and CDR2 SASEGT. The CDR3 bases are TGTGCCAGCAGTGAAGATTACAAGAACACTGAAGCTTTCTTT. The encoded protein is CASSEDYKNTEAFF.